These T cell receptor beta chains were read from a single sample in a study of control samples from healthy donors and cancer patients. Method: immunoSEQ multiplex PCR; TCRdb's copy keeps in-frame clones and lacks some. The data contain about 80,000 clones, around 80% of them singletons. Sequences were obtained from PBMCs. The receptors were gathered from a man in his sixties with head and neck cancer. The CDR3 runs from the conserved cysteine through the conserved F or W.

j_gene,v_gene,CDR3aa
TRBJ2-6,TRBV3-1/TRBV3-2,CASSRKTFSGANVLTF
TRBJ2-1,TRBV6-5,CASRKYNEQFF
TRBJ2-1,TRBV5-1,CASSPRERVSSYNEQFF
TRBJ2-3,TRBV7-6,CASSQSTPSGRANMEDTQYF
TRBJ1-2,TRBV4-2,CASGQYAGLANYGYTF
TRBJ1-3,TRBV10-3,CAITRDNSGNTIYF
TRBJ2-1,TRBV7-9,CASPGGARPGSYNEQFF
TRBJ1-3,TRBV7-8,CASSLTVPISGNTIYF
TRBJ2-7,TRBV4-1,CASSQEVSRWATLAYEQYF
TRBJ2-7,TRBV2,CASWDGVGYEQYF
TRBJ2-7,TRBV4-1,CASSQGPRRASYEQYF
TRBJ2-1,TRBV7-2,CASSPRAGLHNEQFF
TRBJ1-1,TRBV6-5,CASSYQKGPETEAFF
TRBJ2-1,TRBV7-8,CASSQTSGWENNEQFF
TRBJ1-2,TRBV24-1,CATSDPSGTGTNYGYTF
TRBJ2-3,TRBV7-6,CASSLPGQGIFVTDTQYF
TRBJ2-7,TRBV7-9,CASSSRENHYEQYF
TRBJ1-6,TRBV7-2,CASSLGAGVLSSPLHF
TRBJ2-5,TRBV29-1,CSTRGRLQETQYF
TRBJ1-2,TRBV5-6,CASSLPNYGYTF
TRBJ2-5,TRBV6-5,CASGPGQQETQYF
TRBJ2-5,TRBV11-2,CASSLMGIAGQETQYF
TRBJ2-7,TRBV7-2,CASSGGASLIYEQYF
TRBJ1-5,TRBV19,CASTRGQPNSNQPQHF
TRBJ2-3,TRBV7-2,CASSFRMAPDTQYF
TRBJ2-5,TRBV7-2,CASSFVGQETQYF
TRBJ2-7,TRBV30,CACPKRDTTYEQYF
TRBJ1-1,TRBV6-5,CASSYAQMNTEAFF
TRBJ2-7,TRBV28,CASRTPGQSYEQYF
TRBJ2-7,TRBV5-1,CASSLGGAESYEQYF
TRBJ2-7,TRBV27,CASSILGTSSTEQYF
TRBJ2-1,TRBV30,CAWSPLAGEQFF
TRBJ1-4,TRBV6-1,CASSERIGVNEKLFF
TRBJ1-1,TRBV10-1,CASSEYGTGSEAFF
TRBJ2-7,TRBV5-5,CASSSGGDSSYEQYF
TRBJ2-5,TRBV6-2/TRBV6-3,CASSYSGDGETQYF
TRBJ1-4,TRBV6-1,CASSEAGTGEKLFF
TRBJ2-1,TRBV19,CASRTVAGNSYNEQFF
TRBJ1-6,TRBV6-5,CASSRFGQGIRPLHF
TRBJ2-1,TRBV9,CASSVLASSYNEQFF
TRBJ2-7,TRBV4-2,CASSQRGEQYF
TRBJ2-2,TRBV6-2/TRBV6-3,CASSGQDWGTGELFF
TRBJ2-5,TRBV5-1,CASSLEGGGQETQYF
TRBJ2-1,TRBV6-4,CASSDAGTGNNEQFF
TRBJ1-2,TRBV7-8,CASTPGMGYGYTF
TRBJ1-5,TRBV28,CASSSLTGVYSNQPQHF
TRBJ2-3,TRBV18,CASSPMESGRASTDTQYF
TRBJ2-2,TRBV5-1,CASSLAGGQDGTGELFF
TRBJ2-5,TRBV19,CASSSETSGRRETQYF
TRBJ1-5,TRBV30,CAWSVSGYSNQPQHF
TRBJ1-3,TRBV9,CASSEYGSHTGNTIYF
TRBJ1-3,TRBV7-9,CASSLGEKTIYF